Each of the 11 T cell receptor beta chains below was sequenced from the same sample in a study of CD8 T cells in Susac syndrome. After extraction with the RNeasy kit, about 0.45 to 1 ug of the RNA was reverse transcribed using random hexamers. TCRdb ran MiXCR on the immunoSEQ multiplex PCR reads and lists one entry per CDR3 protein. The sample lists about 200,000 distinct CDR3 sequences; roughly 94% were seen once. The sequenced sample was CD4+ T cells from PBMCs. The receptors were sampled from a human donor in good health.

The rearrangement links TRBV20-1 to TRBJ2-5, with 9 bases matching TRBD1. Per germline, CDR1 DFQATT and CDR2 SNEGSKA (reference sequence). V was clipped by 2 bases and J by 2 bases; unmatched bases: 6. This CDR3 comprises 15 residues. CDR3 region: CSARWDREDQETQYF. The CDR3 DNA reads TGCAGTGCTAGATGGGACAGGGAGGATCAAGAGACCCAGTACTTC.

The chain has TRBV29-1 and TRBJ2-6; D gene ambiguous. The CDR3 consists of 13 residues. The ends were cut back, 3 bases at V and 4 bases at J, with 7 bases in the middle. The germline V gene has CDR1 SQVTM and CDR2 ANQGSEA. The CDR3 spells CSVEVPGANVLTF. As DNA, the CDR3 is TGCAGCGTTGAGGTCCCGGGGGCCAACGTCCTGACTTTC.

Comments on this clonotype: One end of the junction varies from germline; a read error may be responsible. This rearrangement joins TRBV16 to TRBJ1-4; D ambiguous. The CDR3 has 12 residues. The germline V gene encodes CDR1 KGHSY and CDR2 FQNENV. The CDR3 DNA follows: TGTGCCAGCAGCCAATCCGGAAACGACCTGAATTTT. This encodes CASSQSGNDLNF.

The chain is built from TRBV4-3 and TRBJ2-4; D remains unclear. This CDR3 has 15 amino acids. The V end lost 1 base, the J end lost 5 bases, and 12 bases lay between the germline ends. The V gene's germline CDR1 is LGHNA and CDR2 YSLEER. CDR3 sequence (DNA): TGCGCCAGCAGCCAAGCCATGCACCGGGAAAACATTCAGTACTTC. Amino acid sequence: CASSQAMHRENIQYF.

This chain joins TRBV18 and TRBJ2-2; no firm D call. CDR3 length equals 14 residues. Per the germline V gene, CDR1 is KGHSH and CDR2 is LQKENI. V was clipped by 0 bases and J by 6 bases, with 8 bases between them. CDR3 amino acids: CASSPPSPAGELFF. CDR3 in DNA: TGTGCCAGCTCACCACCGTCCCCAGCCGGGGAGCTGTTTTTT. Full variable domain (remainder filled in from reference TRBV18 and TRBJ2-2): NAGVMQNPRHLVRRRGQEARLRCSPMKGHSHVYWYRQLPEEGLKFMVYLQKENIIDESGMPKERFSAEFPKEGPSILRIQQVVRGDSAAYFCASSPPSPAGELFFGEGSRLTVL.

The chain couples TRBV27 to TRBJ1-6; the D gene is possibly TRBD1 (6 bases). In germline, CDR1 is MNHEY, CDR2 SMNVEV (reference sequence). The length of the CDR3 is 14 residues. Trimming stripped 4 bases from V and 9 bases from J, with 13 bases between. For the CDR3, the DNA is TGTGCCAGCAGTTCGACAGGTCTGGGTTCACCCCTCCACTTT. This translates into CASSSTGLGSPLHF.

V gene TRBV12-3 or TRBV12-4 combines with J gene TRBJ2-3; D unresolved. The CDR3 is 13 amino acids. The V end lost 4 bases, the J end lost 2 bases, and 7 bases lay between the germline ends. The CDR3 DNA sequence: TGTGCCAGCAGTTCCTTAGACACAGATACGCAGTATTTT. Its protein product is CASSSLDTDTQYF.

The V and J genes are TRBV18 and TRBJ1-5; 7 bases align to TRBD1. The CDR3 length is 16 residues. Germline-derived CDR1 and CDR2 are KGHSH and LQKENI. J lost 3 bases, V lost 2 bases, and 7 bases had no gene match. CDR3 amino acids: CASSPNAGTDNQPQHF. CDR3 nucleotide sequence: TGTGCCAGCTCACCAAACGCCGGGACAGACAATCAGCCCCAGCATTTT.

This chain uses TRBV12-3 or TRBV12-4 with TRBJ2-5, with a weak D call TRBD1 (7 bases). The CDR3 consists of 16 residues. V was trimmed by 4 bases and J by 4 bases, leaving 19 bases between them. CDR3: CASSSGDSTGVETQYF. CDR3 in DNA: TGTGCCAGCAGTTCGGGGGACTCAACAGGGGTAGAGACCCAGTACTTC.

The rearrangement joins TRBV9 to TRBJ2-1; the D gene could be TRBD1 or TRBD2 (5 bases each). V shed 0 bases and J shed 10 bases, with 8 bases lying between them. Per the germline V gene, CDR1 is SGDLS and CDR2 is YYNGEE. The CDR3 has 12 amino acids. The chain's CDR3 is CASSVVWGEQFF. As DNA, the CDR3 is TGTGCCAGCAGCGTAGTGTGGGGGGAGCAGTTCTTC.

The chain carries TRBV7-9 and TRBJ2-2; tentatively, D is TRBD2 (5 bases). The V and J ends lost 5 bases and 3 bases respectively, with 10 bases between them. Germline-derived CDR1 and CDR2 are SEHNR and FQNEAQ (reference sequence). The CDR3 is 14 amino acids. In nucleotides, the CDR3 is TGTGCCAGCAGCCTGGACTTGTACACCGGGGAGCTGTTTTTT. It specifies CASSLDLYTGELFF. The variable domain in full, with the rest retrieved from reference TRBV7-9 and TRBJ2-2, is DTGVSQNPRHKITKRGQNVTFRCDPISEHNRLYWYRQTLGQGPEFLTYFQNEAQLEKSRLLSDRFSAERPKGSFSTLEIQRTEQGDSAMYLCASSLDLYTGELFFGEGSRLTVL.